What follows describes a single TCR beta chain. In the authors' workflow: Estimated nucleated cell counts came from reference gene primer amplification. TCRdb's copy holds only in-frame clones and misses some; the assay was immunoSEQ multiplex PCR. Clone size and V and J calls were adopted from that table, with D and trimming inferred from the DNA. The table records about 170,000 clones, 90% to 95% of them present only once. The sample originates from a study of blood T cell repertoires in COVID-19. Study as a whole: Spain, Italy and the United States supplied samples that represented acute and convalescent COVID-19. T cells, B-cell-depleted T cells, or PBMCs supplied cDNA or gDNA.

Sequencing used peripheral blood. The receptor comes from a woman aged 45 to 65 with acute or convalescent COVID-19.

In nucleotides, the CDR3 is TGTGCCAGTAGTATCAGTAAGTTAGATACGCAGTATTTT. It codes for CASSISKLDTQYF. This rearrangement joins TRBV19 to TRBJ2-3; no reliable D call. Trimming removed 3 bases at V and 5 bases at J, with 9 bases between. CDR1 is LNHDA, CDR2 SQIVND, per germline (reference sequence). The CDR3 is made up of 13 amino acids.